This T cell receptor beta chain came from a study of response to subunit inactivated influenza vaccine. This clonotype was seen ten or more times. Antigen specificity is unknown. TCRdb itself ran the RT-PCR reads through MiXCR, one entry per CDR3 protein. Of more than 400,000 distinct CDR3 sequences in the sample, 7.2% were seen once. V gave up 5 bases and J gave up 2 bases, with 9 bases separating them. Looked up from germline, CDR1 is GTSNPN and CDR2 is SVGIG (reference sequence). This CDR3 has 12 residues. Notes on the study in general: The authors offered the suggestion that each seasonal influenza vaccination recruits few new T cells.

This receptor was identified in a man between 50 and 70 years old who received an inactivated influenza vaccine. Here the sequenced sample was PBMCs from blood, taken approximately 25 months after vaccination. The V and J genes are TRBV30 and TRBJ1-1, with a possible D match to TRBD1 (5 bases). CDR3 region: CAWGTVNTEAFF. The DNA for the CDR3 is TGTGCCTGGGGGACGGTAAACACTGAAGCTTTCTTT.